This T cell receptor (beta chain) was documented in a study of CD4 and CD8 cells across lung adenocarcinoma regions. This clonotype is a singleton in its sample. A read error is likely, as this CDR3 ends without the conserved phenylalanine or tryptophan. The limits of the CDR3 on the DNA are not certain, so only TCRdb's listed CDR3 is given. Samples came from patients with localized non-small cell lung adenocarcinoma. Each CDR3 protein gets one entry after TCRdb re-called the PCR reads with MiXCR. The data contain 13,000 to 15,000 distinct CDR3 sequences, approximately 44% of them singletons. Sequenced: CD4+ T cells from the center of a lung tumor. This clonotype was obtained from a male donor with lung adenocarcinoma. The CD4 and CD8 labels of this study may be unreliable.

The CDR3 sequence: CASSGAAGTQFL. This chain links TRBV27 with TRBJ2-5; TRBD2 is the table's D call and was not checked against the DNA. Germline CDR1 is MNHEY and CDR2 is SMNVEV (reference sequence). The CDR3 spans 12 residues, counting both ends.